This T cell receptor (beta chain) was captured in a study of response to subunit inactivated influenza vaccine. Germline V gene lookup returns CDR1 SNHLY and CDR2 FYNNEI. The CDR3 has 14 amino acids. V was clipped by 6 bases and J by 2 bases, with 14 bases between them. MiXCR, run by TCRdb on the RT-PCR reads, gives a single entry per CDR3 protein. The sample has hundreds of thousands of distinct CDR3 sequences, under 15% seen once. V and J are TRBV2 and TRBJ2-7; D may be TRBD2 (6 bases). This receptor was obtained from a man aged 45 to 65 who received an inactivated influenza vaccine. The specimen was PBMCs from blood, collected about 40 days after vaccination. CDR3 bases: TGTGCCAGCAGCCCCCGGGACTTTACCTACGAGCAGTACTTC. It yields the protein CASSPRDFTYEQYF.